The 26 T cell receptor beta chains given below trace back to one sample, sequenced in a study of blood T cell repertoires in COVID-19 (dated by TCRdb to the early 2020s). The method behind the library was the immunoSEQ multiplex PCR assay. TCRdb retrieved this table from immuneACCESS and kept in-frame rearrangements only. Not all clones are present; in checked studies, unresolved V genes account for under half, and no reason is known for the remainder. The sample includes over 200,000 clones, with almost 90% observed a single time. The ten largest clonotypes hold around 2.9% of the sample. The sample was peripheral blood. Receptors were obtained from an older woman with acute or convalescent COVID-19.

The chain has TRBV18 and TRBJ1-1, with D perhaps TRBD1 (6 bases). CDR1 is KGHSH and CDR2 is LQKENI in the germline V gene. CDR3 length: 14 residues. V lost 3 bases to trimming and J lost 6 bases, with 14 bases between them. The CDR3 region is CASSPPSPGAEAFF. The CDR3 bases are TGTGCCAGCTCACCCCCCTCCCCAGGGGCTGAAGCTTTCTTT.

This chain connects TRBV24-1 to TRBJ2-1; 9 positions agree with TRBD1. The junction had 7 bases not matched to a gene; V was cut back by 1 base and J by 7 bases. The CDR3 totals 16 residues. Germline V gene sequence: CDR1 KGHDR, CDR2 SFDVKD. The CDR3 DNA is TGTGCCACCAGTGATTTAGTACAGGGGGCGCGAAATGAGCAGTTCTTC. Its translation: CATSDLVQGARNEQFF.

This clone was seen only once. The chain carries TRBV15 and TRBJ2-1; 9 nucleotides agree with TRBD1. Unmatched junction bases numbered 2, after V lost 6 bases and J lost 5 bases. This CDR3 is built from 13 residues. CDR1 and CDR2 (germline): LNHNV, YYDKDF (reference sequence). CDR3 protein: CATRGTGNNEQFF. The CDR3, as DNA: TGTGCCACCAGGGGGACAGGGAACAATGAGCAGTTCTTC.

A single count supports this clone. This sequence joins TRBV25-1 and TRBJ2-6; D is ambiguous. In germline, CDR1 is MGHDK, CDR2 SYGVNS. V shed 8 bases and J shed 0 bases, with 8 bases lying between them. The CDR3 extends over 14 amino acids. Here the CDR3 reads CASGRSSGANVLTF. The CDR3, as DNA: TGTGCCAGCGGAAGGAGCTCTGGGGCCAACGTCCTGACTTTC. Together with reference TRBV25-1 and TRBJ2-6, the CDR3 gives the full variable domain: EADIYQTPRYLVIGTGKKITLECSQTMGHDKMYWYQQDPGMELHLIHYSYGVNSTEKGDLSSESTVSRIRTEHFPLTLESARPSHTSQYLCASGRSSGANVLTFGAGSRLTVL.

The V gene is TRBV24-1, the J gene TRBJ2-5, with 9 bases identical to TRBD2. The CDR3 length is 15 residues. Per germline, CDR1 KGHDR and CDR2 SFDVKD. The V gene end was trimmed by 4 bases and the J gene end by 2 bases; junction bases not matched to a gene: 4. The CDR3 nucleotides are TGTGCCACCAGTGAGTGGCGGGGGGGGCAAGAGACCCAGTACTTC. Translated: CATSEWRGGQETQYF.

The J gene is TRBJ2-7, the V gene TRBV11-2, with D perhaps TRBD2 (6 bases). Trimming took 6 bases from V and 0 from J, leaving 12 bases between them. Germline loops: CDR1 SGHAT, CDR2 FQNNGV. CDR3 length: 14 residues. In DNA, the CDR3 is TGTGCCAGCAGGGTACTAGCCTTCTCCTACGAGCAGTACTTC. Encoded protein: CASRVLAFSYEQYF.

The chain is built from TRBV5-1 and TRBJ1-3; D may be TRBD1 (6 bases). Germline V gene lookup returns CDR1 SGHRS and CDR2 YFSETQ. V lost 0 bases to trimming and J lost 0 bases, with 10 bases between them. The CDR3 is 16 residues long. In nucleotides, the CDR3 is TGCGCCAGCAGCTTGGTGGGGGCCAGCTCTGGAAACACCATATATTTT. This codes for CASSLVGASSGNTIYF.

The chain joins TRBV12-3 or TRBV12-4 to TRBJ2-7; D not resolved. The CDR3 has 11 amino acids. V lost 6 bases, J lost 4 bases, and 7 bases lay in between. CDR3 in amino acids: CASSRRYEQYF. The CDR3 DNA is TGTGCCAGCAGCCGCCGGTACGAGCAGTACTTC.

The V and J genes are TRBV5-4 and TRBJ1-1, with TRBD1 identical over 7 bases. CDR1 is SGHNT, CDR2 YYREEE, per germline (reference sequence). The CDR3 has 17 amino acids. V gave up 6 bases and J gave up 0 bases; unmatched junction bases: 14. The CDR3 DNA is TGTGCCAGCACTCCGGCTTCCGTCAGGGGGATGAACACTGAAGCTTTCTTT. It yields the protein CASTPASVRGMNTEAFF.

The chain recombines TRBV12-3 or TRBV12-4 with TRBJ2-1; D gene ambiguous. Trimming took 1 base from V and 7 from J, leaving 8 bases between them. The CDR3 extends over 13 amino acids. The CDR3 spells CASSLELVNEQFF. The CDR3 DNA is TGTGCCAGCAGTTTAGAGCTAGTTAATGAGCAGTTCTTC.

For the CDR3, the DNA is TGTGCCAGTGCCCCGGACACAACAAACTATGGCTACACCTTC. Its protein is CASAPDTTNYGYTF. The chain recombines TRBV6-5 with TRBJ1-2; perhaps TRBD1 as D (5 bases). Deletions cut 9 bases from V and 2 bases from J, with 16 bases between. Germline CDR1 and CDR2: MNHEY and SVGAGI. This CDR3 spans 14 amino acids.

The rearrangement uses TRBV21-1 and TRBJ1-3. TRBV21-1 is termed a pseudogene. CDR3 length: 14 amino acids. The CDR3 here is CASSKVSSGNTIYF. In nucleotides, the CDR3 is TGTGCCAGCAGCAAAGTTAGCTCTGGAAACACCATATATTTT.

The chain has TRBV11-2 and TRBJ1-4; 8 bases agree with TRBD1. V lost 5 bases to trimming and J lost 0 bases; unmatched junction nucleotides: 2. This CDR3 spans 15 amino acids. Germline CDR1 and CDR2: SGHAT and FQNNGV. CDR3 DNA sequence: TGTGCCAGCAGCCCGGGACAGGCAACTAATGAAAAACTGTTTTTT. It translates to CASSPGQATNEKLFF.

The chain carries TRBV2 and TRBJ2-6; D gene ambiguous. Per the germline V gene, CDR1 is SNHLY and CDR2 is FYNNEI. CDR3 size: 15 residues. V was trimmed by 2 bases and J by 0 bases, leaving 5 bases between them. This CDR3 reads CASSESHSGANVLTF. For the CDR3, the DNA is TGTGCCAGCAGTGAATCCCACTCTGGGGCCAACGTCCTGACTTTC.

The V and J genes are TRBV19 and TRBJ1-5, with D unclear. This CDR3 has 13 amino acids. V lost 10 bases to trimming and J lost 3 bases, with 13 bases between them. Germline CDR1 reads LNHDA; CDR2 reads SQIVND (reference sequence). This CDR3 is CAIAQTFNQPQHF. The CDR3, as DNA: TGTGCCATTGCCCAGACTTTCAATCAGCCCCAGCATTTT.

This clone was seen more than once but under ten times. This chain joins TRBV18 and TRBJ2-7; 11 bases match TRBD2. The CDR3 sequence is 16 residues long. Per germline, CDR1 KGHSH and CDR2 LQKENI. V was clipped by 3 bases and J by 5 bases; unmatched bases: 9. The CDR3 nucleotides are TGTGCCAGCTCACCCGGGACTAGCGGCCTAGTCCACGAGCAGTACTTC. The encoded protein is CASSPGTSGLVHEQYF.

The genes are TRBV19 and TRBJ1-5; TRBD1 aligns across 7 bases. CDR1 and CDR2 from the germline V gene are LNHDA and SQIVND (reference sequence). The ends lost 2 bases at V and 0 bases at J; junction bases unmatched: 7. CDR3 size: 17 residues. The DNA of the CDR3 is TGTGCCAGTAGTATACTAAGGGACAGATATAGCAATCAGCCCCAGCATTTT. It specifies CASSILRDRYSNQPQHF.

J is TRBJ1-1 and V is TRBV5-1; 9 bases map to TRBD1. Trimming took 4 bases from V and 5 from J; bases not matched to a gene: 6. Germline lookup yields CDR1 SGHRS and CDR2 YFSETQ. The CDR3 spans 14 residues. In DNA form, the CDR3 reads TGCGCCAGCAGCGGGACAGGGCCCTTGACTGAAGCTTTCTTT. It encodes CASSGTGPLTEAFF.

This chain links TRBV28 with TRBJ2-1, with a weak D call TRBD2 (5 bases). This CDR3 is 15 amino acids long. V lost 7 bases and J 7 bases, leaving 20 bases between the germline ends. Germline V gene data show CDR1 as MDHEN and CDR2 as SYDVKM. The CDR3 DNA is TGTGCCAGCAAGGGTACCGATCGTCGCGGGAATGAGCAGTTCTTC. Its translation is CASKGTDRRGNEQFF.

The V gene is TRBV29-1, the J gene TRBJ2-3, with D maybe TRBD2 (6 bases). The CDR3 has 13 amino acids. The V gene lost 4 bases and the J gene lost 8 bases, with 16 bases spanning the gap. Germline V gene sequence: CDR1 SQVTM, CDR2 ANQGSEA. The CDR3 protein is CSVATPRGSTQYF. The CDR3 region has the DNA TGCAGCGTTGCGACGCCGCGGGGTTCTACGCAGTATTTT.

The gene calls are TRBV7-2 and TRBJ1-4, with D tentatively TRBD1 (6 bases). Germline V CDR1 and CDR2: SGHTA, FQGNSA. V lost 2 bases, J lost 9 bases, and 19 bases lay in between. The CDR3 totals 16 residues. The CDR3 DNA is TGTGCCAGCAGCTTAACCCCACTAGCGGGGGCGCAAAAACTGTTTTTT. Protein sequence: CASSLTPLAGAQKLFF.

This clone was found once. The gene calls are TRBV6-5 and TRBJ1-4; 7 nucleotides agree with TRBD1. The germline gives CDR1 MNHEY, CDR2 SVGAGI. The CDR3 sequence is 15 residues long. V was pared by 5 bases and J by 7 bases, with 10 bases of the junction left unmatched. The CDR3 nucleotides are TGTGCCAGCAGTCAGCCCAAGGGGGCGGCTGAAAAACTGTTTTTT. Its translation is CASSQPKGAAEKLFF.

The V call is TRBV18, the J call TRBJ1-1; 7 nucleotides match TRBD1. V trimming: 0 bases; J trimming: 5 bases; junction bases outside the gene matches: 6. The CDR3 covers 15 residues. CDR1 is KGHSH and CDR2 is LQKENI in the germline V gene. The CDR3 DNA follows: TGTGCCAGCTCACCACCGGAGGGGGCGACAACTGAAGCTTTCTTT. This translates into CASSPPEGATTEAFF. Full variable domain (missing parts from reference TRBV18 and TRBJ1-1): NAGVMQNPRHLVRRRGQEARLRCSPMKGHSHVYWYRQLPEEGLKFMVYLQKENIIDESGMPKERFSAEFPKEGPSILRIQQVVRGDSAAYFCASSPPEGATTEAFFGQGTRLTVV.

The V gene is TRBV11-2, the J gene TRBJ1-5, with D unclear. The V and J ends lost 5 bases and 0 bases respectively, with 11 bases between them. This CDR3 has 15 amino acids. Germline CDR1 SGHAT, CDR2 FQNNGV. CDR3 sequence: CASSPDGNSNQPQHF. The CDR3 DNA is TGTGCCAGCAGCCCGGACGGGAATAGCAATCAGCCCCAGCATTTT.

V is TRBV7-2 and J is TRBJ1-3; 8 bases are shared with TRBD1. This CDR3 contains 15 residues. Germline trimming cut 5 bases from V and 8 bases from J; bases unmatched to any gene: 11. Germline CDR1 SGHTA, CDR2 FQGNSA. CDR3 amino acids: CASSRTGTGSHTIYF. The CDR3 region has the DNA TGTGCCAGCAGCCGCACCGGGACAGGTTCACACACCATATATTTT.

The J gene is TRBJ2-2, the V gene TRBV19, with 8 bases fitting TRBD1. V lost 2 bases and J lost 1; bases outside the gene matches: 9. The CDR3 totals 18 residues. The germline CDR1 and CDR2 sequences are LNHDA and SQIVND (reference sequence). The CDR3 is CASSISGSGQVNTGELFF. CDR3 nucleotide sequence: TGTGCCAGTAGTATATCGGGTTCGGGACAGGTGAACACCGGGGAGCTGTTTTTT.